This T cell receptor (beta chain) was profiled in a study of CD8 T cells in Susac syndrome. High-throughput TCR beta sequencing covered peripheral CD8+ and CD4+ T cells. V was cut by 1 base and J by 1 base, with 7 bases left in between. This CDR3 is built from 14 residues. CDR1 LGHDT and CDR2 YNNKEL come from the germline V gene (reference sequence). Random hexamers were used to reverse transcribe roughly 0.5 to 1 ug of RNA. TCRdb re-called the immunoSEQ multiplex PCR reads with MiXCR, one entry per CDR3 protein. Here the sample spans approximately 220,000 distinct CDR3 sequences, more than 85% being singletons.

This sequence originates from a human donor with multiple sclerosis. The chain recombines TRBV3-1 with TRBJ1-1; the D is unclear. The sample was CD4+ T cells from PBMCs. The CDR3 coding sequence is TGTGCCAGCAGCCAAGGAGTATGGAACACTGAAGCTTTCTTT. Translation: CASSQGVWNTEAFF.